The 30 T cell receptor beta chains below all came from one sample that was sequenced in a study of blood T cell repertoires in COVID-19. Generated by immunoSEQ multiplex PCR, the TCRdb table keeps only in-frame clones and is missing some. The table includes 170,000 or so clones, just over 85% detected once. Sequencing used peripheral blood. The receptor set was obtained from a man aged 50-59 years with active or convalescent COVID-19.

This clone was seen a single time. The chain carries TRBV5-1 and TRBJ2-3, with 9 bases lining up with TRBD2. With 3 bases clipped from V and 6 bases from J, the junction kept 5 bases outside the gene matches. This CDR3 has 14 amino acids. CDR1 is SGHRS and CDR2 is YFSETQ in the germline V gene. The CDR3 DNA sequence: TGCGCCAGCAGCTCCGGGACTAGCCGGGATACGCAGTATTTT. This sequence encodes CASSSGTSRDTQYF.

The chain links TRBV7-6 to TRBJ2-2, with 8 bases fitting TRBD1. Unmatched junction bases numbered 7, after V lost 5 bases and J lost 5 bases. Germline values: CDR1 SGHVS, CDR2 FNYEAQ. The CDR3 runs 15 residues. CDR3 in amino acids: CASSPWTGWTGELFF. The CDR3, as DNA: TGTGCCAGCAGCCCGTGGACAGGGTGGACCGGGGAGCTGTTTTTT.

V gene TRBV6-5 combines with J gene TRBJ2-1; a possible D gene is TRBD2 (5 bases). This CDR3 has 12 residues. CDR1 and CDR2 from the germline V gene are MNHEY and SVGAGI. With 8 bases removed from V and 4 bases from J, the gap between germline ends came to 9 bases. The CDR3 region is CASGESYNEQFF. Written as DNA, the CDR3 is TGTGCCAGCGGGGAGAGTTACAATGAGCAGTTCTTC.

The CDR3 nucleotides are TGCGCCTTACCCCGACGCGGCACTACGCGGGGCACTGAAGCTTTCTTT. Protein product: CALPRRGTTRGTEAFF. The rearrangement links TRBV10-1 to TRBJ1-1; D not certain. The CDR3 length is 16 residues. The V gene lost 11 bases and the J gene lost 4 bases, with 26 bases spanning the gap. Germline V CDR1 and CDR2: WNHNN, SYGVQD (reference sequence).

This chain links TRBV6-1 with TRBJ1-2; 7 bases agree with TRBD1. Germline loops: CDR1 MNHNS, CDR2 SASEGT. V was pared by 1 base and J by 0 bases, with 8 bases of the junction left unmatched. CDR3 length: 17 amino acids. This chain's CDR3 is CASSEEAGGEANYGYTF. The CDR3 nucleotides are TGTGCCAGCAGTGAAGAGGCAGGGGGAGAAGCTAACTATGGCTACACCTTC.

This chain's CDR3 is CASSQTSGGVYEQYF. In nucleotides, the CDR3 is TGCGCCAGCAGCCAAACTAGCGGGGGGGTCTACGAGCAGTACTTC. The chain joins TRBV4-1 to TRBJ2-7, with 13 bases fitting TRBD2. The CDR3 covers 15 residues. Germline-derived CDR1 and CDR2 are MGHRA and YSYEKL. The V segment lost 2 bases and the J segment 3 bases; nucleotides outside the gene matches: 1.

This clone occurred once. The chain recombines TRBV5-1 with TRBJ2-5; D unresolved. Trimming took off 0 bases at V and 5 bases at J, with 8 bases between the two ends. There are 13 residues in the CDR3. Germline CDR1 is SGHRS and CDR2 is YFSETQ. The CDR3 here is CASSLAVFETQYF. In DNA form, the CDR3 reads TGCGCCAGCAGCTTGGCCGTTTTCGAGACCCAGTACTTC.

The rearrangement links TRBV9 to TRBJ2-1; D is undetermined. CDR3 length: 15 amino acids. The V end lost 4 bases, the J end lost 4 bases, and 15 bases lay between the germline ends. From germline, CDR1 is SGDLS and CDR2 YYNGEE. CDR3 in DNA: TGTGCCAGCAGCACCGACAATGCCGGATACAATGAGCAGTTCTTC. Translation gives CASSTDNAGYNEQFF.

This clone is a singleton in its sample. The chain is built from TRBV7-5 and TRBJ1-3; the table's D call TRBD1 went unverified against the DNA. TRBV7-5 is assigned pseudogene status. The length of the CDR3 is 18 residues. The chain's CDR3 is CARSPRDRGLRSGNTIYF. In DNA form, the CDR3 reads TGTGCCAGAAGCCCTCGGGACAGGGGGCTTCGGTCTGGAAACACCATATATTTT.

The table lists this clone with a few counts. This chain joins TRBV6-5 and TRBJ1-1; no clear D. The length of the CDR3 is 12 residues. Trimming took 4 bases from V and 4 from J, leaving 7 bases between them. Germline CDR1 is MNHEY and CDR2 is SVGAGI. CDR3 in DNA: TGTGCCAGCAGTTTTAGAGGCACTGAAGCTTTCTTT. Amino acid sequence: CASSFRGTEAFF.

The gene calls are TRBV14 and TRBJ1-1, with D perhaps matching TRBD1 (6 bases). V dropped 0 bases and J dropped 4 bases, with 12 bases sitting between them. The CDR3 extends over 15 amino acids. In germline, CDR1 is SGHDN, CDR2 FVKESK. The CDR3: CASSQDGAGVTEAFF. The CDR3, as DNA: TGTGCCAGCAGCCAAGATGGGGCAGGGGTCACTGAAGCTTTCTTT.

This chain links TRBV5-5 with TRBJ2-3, with D perhaps matching TRBD2 (5 bases). The germline CDR1 and CDR2 sequences are SGHKS and YYEKEE (reference sequence). The CDR3 covers 12 residues. Trimming removed 1 base at V and 10 bases at J, with 10 bases between. The CDR3 spells CASSLFRDAQYF. The CDR3 coding sequence is TGTGCCAGCAGCTTGTTCCGGGATGCGCAGTATTTT.

As DNA, the CDR3 is TGTGCCAGCAGTTACGGAGGAGGCCCCTACGAGCAGTACTTC. Translated, it gives CASSYGGGPYEQYF. This chain uses TRBV6-5 with TRBJ2-7; possibly TRBD2 for D (5 bases). Germline values: CDR1 MNHEY, CDR2 SVGAGI. This CDR3 has 14 residues. The V end was cut by 2 bases, the J end by 2 bases, with 10 bases between.

This sequence joins TRBV5-6 and TRBJ1-4; 7 bases are a match to TRBD1. The CDR3 extends over 17 amino acids. V dropped 4 bases and J dropped 3; count of bases not matched to a gene: 12. The V gene's germline CDR1 is SGHDT and CDR2 YYEEEE. CDR3 amino acids: CASSRKLPGTANEKLFF. Written as DNA, the CDR3 is TGTGCCAGCAGCCGTAAACTACCCGGGACAGCTAATGAAAAACTGTTTTTT.

The chain uses TRBV9 and TRBJ1-4; possible D gene TRBD1, 5 bases. Between the trimmed V and J ends, which lost 3 bases and 4 bases, there was a span of 13 bases. This CDR3 region has 15 residues. Germline V CDR1 and CDR2: SGDLS, YYNGEE. CDR3 loop: CASSAGPGVNEKLFF. For the CDR3, the DNA is TGTGCCAGCAGCGCGGGTCCGGGGGTTAATGAAAAACTGTTTTTT.

V gene TRBV2 combines with J gene TRBJ1-2; 10 bases fit TRBD1. The V and J ends lost 6 bases and 4 bases, in that order; junction bases with no gene match: 5. The CDR3 is made up of 14 amino acids. Germline-derived CDR1 and CDR2 are SNHLY and FYNNEI. The CDR3 reads CASSPGQGSYGYTF. The DNA of the CDR3 is TGTGCCAGCAGCCCGGGACAGGGGAGCTATGGCTACACCTTC.

The chain uses TRBV15 and TRBJ1-5; D is unclear. The CDR3 runs 16 residues. Germline V lookup: CDR1 LNHNV, CDR2 YYDKDF (reference sequence). Trimming shortened V by 0 bases and J by 0 bases, and 9 bases separated the two germline ends. The CDR3 is CATSRELAYSNQPQHF. The DNA for the CDR3 is TGTGCCACCAGCAGAGAACTCGCATATAGCAATCAGCCCCAGCATTTT.

This chain connects TRBV7-9 to TRBJ1-1; TRBD1 aligns across 7 bases. The junction had 15 bases not matched to a gene; V was cut back by 5 bases and J by 3 bases. The CDR3 has 17 residues. Looked up from germline, CDR1 is SEHNR and CDR2 is FQNEAQ (reference sequence). The CDR3 here is CASSHNRGGRGDTEAFF. In DNA, the CDR3 is TGTGCCAGCAGCCATAACAGGGGCGGTAGGGGGGACACTGAAGCTTTCTTT.

CDR3 in DNA: TGTGCCAGCAGCGTAGTCGGGAGCTCCTACAATGAGCAGTTCTTC. Amino acids: CASSVVGSSYNEQFF. V usage is TRBV9 and J usage is TRBJ2-1; the D gene is possibly TRBD2 (6 bases). This CDR3 has 15 residues. V shed 0 bases and J shed 0 bases, with 7 bases lying between them. CDR1 SGDLS and CDR2 YYNGEE come from the germline V gene.

The rearrangement uses TRBV3-1 (or the pseudogene TRBV3-2) and TRBJ1-2, with 7 bases lining up with TRBD1. The trim removed 0 bases at V and 2 bases at J, leaving 0 bases unmatched. Germline CDR1 reads LGHDT; CDR2 reads YNNKEL (reference sequence). The CDR3 spans 14 residues. This CDR3 reads CASSQEQGNYGYTF. CDR3 nucleotide sequence: TGTGCCAGCAGCCAAGAACAGGGGAACTATGGCTACACCTTC.

This chain links TRBV7-8 with TRBJ1-5, with D tentatively TRBD1 (5 bases). Germline CDR1 reads SGHVS; CDR2 reads FQNEAQ. V lost 4 bases and J 6 bases, leaving 13 bases between the germline ends. The length of the CDR3 is 14 residues. Here the CDR3 reads CASSWGGRGQPQHF. In nucleotides, the CDR3 is TGTGCCAGCAGCTGGGGGGGACGAGGTCAGCCCCAGCATTTT.

The chain is built from TRBV5-1 and TRBJ2-2; D is perhaps TRBD1 (5 bases). The CDR3 covers 13 residues. Per the germline V gene, CDR1 is SGHRS and CDR2 is YFSETQ. Trimming left V 4 bases short and J 5 bases short, with 9 bases between. In nucleotides, the CDR3 is TGCGCCAGCAGCGTCAGGGATACCGGGGAGCTGTTTTTT. This codes for CASSVRDTGELFF.

The genes are TRBV11-2 and TRBJ1-2; 9 bases fit TRBD1. CDR1 and CDR2 (germline): SGHAT, FQNNGV. The CDR3 is 14 amino acids. The J segment lost 4 bases and the V segment lost 5 bases, leaving 5 bases of the junction unmatched. Here the CDR3 reads CASSPGTGIYGYTF. The CDR3, as DNA: TGTGCCAGCAGCCCCGGGACAGGGATCTATGGCTACACCTTC.

The CDR3, as DNA: TGTGCCACCAGTGCTAGGACAGGGGGAGTTGCGGGCGCCGGGGAGCTGTTTTTT. Translating it yields CATSARTGGVAGAGELFF. The chain couples TRBV24-1 to TRBJ2-2; 10 bases match TRBD1. Germline V CDR1 and CDR2: KGHDR, SFDVKD. The CDR3 runs to 18 residues. V was pared by 5 bases and J by 6 bases, with 14 bases of the junction left unmatched.

This chain uses TRBV6-5 with TRBJ2-3; D is unclear. V lost 8 bases to trimming and J lost 4 bases, with 7 bases between them. The CDR3 loop spans 11 amino acids. Germline values: CDR1 MNHEY, CDR2 SVGAGI. CDR3 residues: CASGPSDTQYF. CDR3 DNA sequence: TGTGCCAGCGGCCCTTCAGATACGCAGTATTTT.

V usage is TRBV7-9 and J usage is TRBJ2-3, with 8 positions matching TRBD1. This CDR3 is 16 amino acids long. With 5 bases clipped from V and 0 bases from J, the junction kept 7 bases outside the gene matches. CDR1 and CDR2 from the germline V gene are SEHNR and FQNEAQ (reference sequence). The CDR3, as DNA: TGTGCCAGCAGCGCGGGACAGGCTAAAAGCACAGATACGCAGTATTTT. It encodes CASSAGQAKSTDTQYF.

CDR3 bases: TGTGCCAGCTCCCCGATGGGAGGGGAGGGTCAGCCCCAGCATTTT. Translating it yields CASSPMGGEGQPQHF. This chain joins TRBV18 and TRBJ1-5, with D perhaps TRBD1 (5 bases). The ends were cut back, 6 bases at V and 6 bases at J, with 18 bases in the middle. Germline-derived CDR1 and CDR2 are KGHSH and LQKENI. The CDR3 has 15 amino acids.

The rearrangement uses TRBV10-1 and TRBJ2-1; no reliable D call. Germline assignment: CDR1 WNHNN and CDR2 SYGVQD (reference sequence). V gave up 3 bases and J gave up 0 bases, with 15 bases separating them. The CDR3 sequence is 17 residues long. The CDR3 DNA sequence: TGCGCCAGCAGTGATCAGACACCACTGAGCTCCTACAATGAGCAGTTCTTC. It is translated as CASSDQTPLSSYNEQFF.

The rearrangement links TRBV7-2 to TRBJ2-5; 8 bases align to TRBD1. The germline V gene encodes CDR1 SGHTA and CDR2 FQGNSA. Trimming cost V 3 bases and J 0 bases; bases outside gene matches: 3. The CDR3 has 15 amino acids. The CDR3 is CASSFDRGNQETQYF. The CDR3 coding sequence is TGTGCCAGCAGCTTCGACAGGGGTAACCAAGAGACCCAGTACTTC.

CDR3 region: CASRPSRDYSPLHF. The DNA of the CDR3 is TGCGCCAGCAGACCTTCAAGGGACTATTCACCCCTCCACTTT. The rearrangement links TRBV10-2 to TRBJ1-6; perhaps TRBD1 as D (5 bases). The germline V gene encodes CDR1 WSHSY and CDR2 SAAADI. The ends were cut back, 6 bases at V and 8 bases at J, with 14 bases in the middle. There are 14 residues in the CDR3.